Below, 23 T cell receptor beta chains from the same sample are listed, as sequenced in a study of molecular identifiers for immune sequencing clone quantification. In TCRdb, the PCR reads were re-called with MiXCR into one record per CDR3 protein. The table records hundreds of thousands of distinct CDR3 sequences, approximately 24% of them present only once. The sample comprised naive CD8+ T cells from blood, with Jurkat cell RNA spiked in. Subset described: FACS-sorted CD8+CD4-CCR7+CD45RA+ naive T cells. These receptors came from a human donor in good health. Some libraries in this study had Jurkat cell RNA spiked in.

This clonotype was counted many times. The chain is built from TRBV4-3 and TRBJ1-1; the match to TRBD1 covers 8 bases. V lost 2 bases, J lost 2 bases, and 7 bases stayed unmatched. The CDR3 sequence is 16 residues long. Germline CDR1 LGHNA, CDR2 YSLEER. The CDR3 DNA follows: TGCGCCAGCAGCCAACTAACAGGGGGATCCAACACTGAAGCTTTCTTT. Translation: CASSQLTGGSNTEAFF.

The chain carries TRBV5-6 and TRBJ1-5, with a possible D match to TRBD1 (5 bases). Looked up from germline, CDR1 is SGHDT and CDR2 is YYEEEE. This CDR3 contains 15 residues. With 0 bases removed from V and 4 bases from J, the gap between germline ends came to 11 bases. The DNA of the CDR3 is TGTGCCAGCAGCTTGGCTGGGGGGGGGAATCAGCCCCAGCATTTT. As protein: CASSLAGGGNQPQHF.

The J gene is TRBJ2-5, the V gene TRBV6-2 or TRBV6-3; D tentatively reads TRBD1 or TRBD2 (5 bases each). The CDR3 contains 15 residues. Germline V gene sequence: CDR1 MNHEY, CDR2 SVGEGT. V lost 2 bases, J lost 3 bases, and 13 bases lay in between. DNA for the CDR3: TGTGCCAGCAGTTACGCAGGGCTGAGGGAAGAGACCCAGTACTTC. This codes for CASSYAGLREETQYF.

This clonotype was detected a few times. This chain connects TRBV4-3 to TRBJ2-3; D unresolved. The CDR3 totals 16 residues. From germline, CDR1 is LGHNA and CDR2 YSLEER. Trimming stripped 1 base from V and 0 bases from J, with 11 bases between. The CDR3 protein is CASSQGSWQSTDTQYF. CDR3 nucleotides: TGCGCCAGCAGCCAAGGGTCGTGGCAGAGCACAGATACGCAGTATTTT.

About this clonotype: One end of the junction fails to match germline, which may point to a read error. The chain recombines TRBV12-3 or TRBV12-4 with TRBJ2-6; D not resolved. The CDR3 consists of 16 residues. DNA for the CDR3: TGTGCCAGCAGCGGACCGTCCCCGTGGTGGGCCATCGTCCTGACTTTC. Protein: CASSGPSPWWAIVLTF.

This clonotype was recorded a few times. The chain has TRBV19 and TRBJ1-5; a possible D gene is TRBD1 (5 bases). This CDR3 is 14 amino acids long. Trimming removed 5 bases at V and 7 bases at J, with 15 bases between. The germline CDR1 and CDR2 sequences are LNHDA and SQIVND (reference sequence). CDR3 region: CASSVRQGGQPQHF. The CDR3 DNA reads as TGTGCCAGTAGTGTGCGGCAGGGAGGCCAGCCCCAGCATTTT.

Notes on this clonotype: The conserved phenylalanine or tryptophan is not found at the CDR3 terminus, so this likely reflects a read error. The V call is TRBV4-3, the J call TRBJ2-1, with D possibly being TRBD1 (6 bases). The CDR3 is 17 amino acids. Per the germline V gene, CDR1 is LGHNA and CDR2 is YSLEER. The CDR3 bases are TGCGCCACCAGCCACAACCATCGACAGGCAACATACAATGAGCAGTTCTAC. Protein product: CATSHNHRQATYNEQFY.

For this clonotype: Given a much more abundant clone one base away, this may be a read error. V and J are TRBV12-3 or TRBV12-4 and TRBJ1-1; D is uncertain. The length of the CDR3 is 14 residues. The CDR3 spells CASSSPQRDTGAFF. The CDR3 DNA sequence: TGTGCCAGCAGCTCCCCACAGAGAGACACTGGAGCTTTCTTT.

The chain uses TRBV13 and TRBJ1-6; D not certain. The CDR3 extends over 13 amino acids. CDR1 is PRHDT and CDR2 is FYEKMQ in the germline V gene (reference sequence). V lost 0 bases and J 10 bases, leaving 7 bases between the germline ends. CDR3 nucleotides: TGTGCCAGCAGCTTAGGGCTGGGGTCACCCCTCCACTTT. Encoded protein: CASSLGLGSPLHF.

Ten or more counts support this clonotype. The V call is TRBV20-1, the J call TRBJ2-7; 8 nucleotides agree with TRBD1. The germline V gene encodes CDR1 DFQATT and CDR2 SNEGSKA (reference sequence). V dropped 4 bases and J dropped 3; count of bases not matched to a gene: 5. This CDR3 spans 13 amino acids. The CDR3 DNA sequence: TGCAGTGCTAAGACAGGGGTAGACTACGAGCAGTACTTC. Encoded protein: CSAKTGVDYEQYF.

With regard to this clonotype: Given a much more abundant clone one base away, this may be a read error. Here the CDR3 reads CASSLGTARNTDAQYF. DNA for the CDR3: TGTGCCAGCAGCTTGGGGACAGCGAGAAACACAGATGCGCAGTATTTT. The chain employs TRBV5-4 and TRBJ2-3, with D maybe TRBD1 (6 bases). This CDR3 spans 16 amino acids. Germline V CDR1 and CDR2: SGHNT, YYREEE (reference sequence).

The rearrangement uses TRBV20-1 and TRBJ2-7; D gene uncertain. Trimming stripped 3 bases from V and 2 bases from J, with 8 bases between. The V gene's germline CDR1 is DFQATT and CDR2 SNEGSKA (reference sequence). CDR3 length: 12 amino acids. Written as DNA, the CDR3 is TGCAGTGCTAGTGACTTGACCTACGAGCAGTACTTC. It translates to CSASDLTYEQYF.

The table lists this clonotype with a few counts. J is TRBJ1-6 and V is TRBV9, with unresolved D. The V end was cut by 0 bases, the J end by 7 bases, with 8 bases between. Germline CDR1 reads SGDLS; CDR2 reads YYNGEE. CDR3 size: 14 residues. In DNA, the CDR3 is TGTGCCAGCAGCGTAGCCGCCACAAATTCACCCCTCCACTTT. Translating it yields CASSVAATNSPLHF.

For this clonotype: A much bigger clone sits one base away, suggesting this may be a read error. CDR3 DNA: TGTGCCAGCAGTTACAGGGAAGGCTGCGAGCAGTACTTC. Protein sequence: CASSYREGCEQYF. The genes are TRBV27 and TRBJ2-7, with D possibly being TRBD1 (6 bases). The CDR3 runs to 13 residues. Trimming removed 4 bases at V and 6 bases at J, with 13 bases between. Germline CDR1 and CDR2: MNHEY and SMNVEV (reference sequence).

The table lists this clonotype with a few counts. The chain uses TRBV3-1 and TRBJ2-1; D unresolved. The CDR3 length is 11 residues. Trimming cost V 3 bases and J 9 bases, with 6 bases left between them. Germline V CDR1 and CDR2: LGHDT, YNNKEL (reference sequence). The CDR3 sequence is CASSQGSEQFF. The CDR3 DNA reads TGTGCCAGCAGCCAGGGTAGTGAGCAGTTCTTC.

The chain recombines TRBV20-1 with TRBJ2-5; unclear D gene. With 0 bases removed from V and 2 bases from J, the gap between germline ends came to 13 bases. The CDR3 covers 15 residues. Looked up from germline, CDR1 is DFQATT and CDR2 is SNEGSKA (reference sequence). In DNA, the CDR3 is TGCAGTGCTAGAGATCGGGTGGCAGTTCAAGAGACCCAGTACTTC. This encodes CSARDRVAVQETQYF.

This clonotype has a count of ten or more. This chain connects TRBV5-1 to TRBJ2-7; TRBD1 agrees at 8 bases. This CDR3 is 15 amino acids long. The V gene end was trimmed by 4 bases and the J gene end by 4 bases; junction bases not matched to a gene: 10. Germline V gene data show CDR1 as SGHRS and CDR2 as YFSETQ. The CDR3 protein is CASSLVGTGAYEQYF. The CDR3 DNA is TGCGCCAGCAGCCTGGTGGGGACAGGAGCGTACGAGCAGTACTTC. The full variable domain, rest sourced from reference TRBV5-1 and TRBJ2-7, is KAGVTQTPRYLIKTRGQQVTLSCSPISGHRSVSWYQQTPGQGLQFLFEYFSETQRNKGNFPGRFSGRQFSNSRSEMNVSTLELGDSALYLCASSLVGTGAYEQYFGPGTRLTVT.

The sample holds many counts of this clonotype. The chain is built from TRBV5-4 and TRBJ2-3; TRBD2 agrees at 10 bases. The J segment lost 6 bases and the V segment lost 0 bases, leaving 10 bases of the junction unmatched. CDR1 SGHNT and CDR2 YYREEE come from the germline V gene (reference sequence). This CDR3 is 17 amino acids long. CDR3 in DNA: TGTGCCAGCAGCTTGGGGCGAGCGGGAGGGCCCGGGGATACGCAGTATTTT. Translating it yields CASSLGRAGGPGDTQYF.

V usage is TRBV7-9 and J usage is TRBJ1-5, with D perhaps matching TRBD1 (6 bases). Germline V CDR1 and CDR2: SEHNR, FQNEAQ (reference sequence). The CDR3 is 18 amino acids. The V end lost 2 bases, the J end lost 0 bases, and 17 bases lay between the germline ends. The CDR3 region has the DNA TGTGCCAGCAGCTTATCGACAAGGGGGGTGTATAGCAATCAGCCCCAGCATTTT. This sequence encodes CASSLSTRGVYSNQPQHF.

The chain recombines TRBV25-1 with TRBJ2-7; 7 nucleotides match TRBD2. Germline CDR1 and CDR2: MGHDK and SYGVNS. CDR3 length: 15 amino acids. J gave up 2 bases and V 3 bases, and 7 bases lay outside the gene matches. The CDR3 DNA reads as TGTGCCAGCAGTGATCCTACGGGAGGAACCTACGAGCAGTACTTC. As protein: CASSDPTGGTYEQYF.

Comment on this clonotype: A much bigger clone sits one base away, suggesting this may be a read error. CDR3 sequence: CASSDGPNGKPQYF. The CDR3 DNA follows: TGTGCCAGCAGTGATGGGCCAAACGGAAAGCCCCAGTACTTC. V and J are TRBV6-1 and TRBJ2-5; D remains ambiguous. Germline V gene lookup returns CDR1 MNHNS and CDR2 SASEGT. The CDR3 spans 14 residues. V lost 3 bases and J 9 bases, leaving 17 bases between the germline ends.

This clonotype was seen many times. This chain connects TRBV27 to TRBJ2-7, with 9 positions matching TRBD2. There are 15 residues in the CDR3. Per germline, CDR1 MNHEY and CDR2 SMNVEV (reference sequence). With V trimmed by 2 bases and J by 2 bases, 4 bases remained unmatched. CDR3 nucleotides: TGTGCCAGCAGTTTACTAGCGGGGCAAACCTACGAGCAGTACTTC. As protein: CASSLLAGQTYEQYF.

The rearrangement joins TRBV9 to TRBJ2-1; a weak D match, TRBD1 (5 bases). The CDR3 has 14 amino acids. V gave up 2 bases and J gave up 5 bases, with 11 bases separating them. CDR1 is SGDLS and CDR2 is YYNGEE in the germline V gene. This chain's CDR3 is CASSVTGAHNEQFF. The CDR3 DNA reads TGTGCCAGCAGCGTCACTGGGGCGCACAATGAGCAGTTCTTC.